Described below is a single T cell receptor beta chain sequence and its context. Clinical history as reported by participants underpinned cohort assignment. Recovered participants had two consecutive negative NP/OP PCR tests, healthcare professional clearance, or symptom resolution. The CDR3 contains 12 residues. Trimming removed 7 bases at V and 6 bases at J, with 13 bases between. The germline CDR1 and CDR2 sequences are SNHLY and FYNNEI. The source of the sample is a study of blood T cell repertoires in COVID-19. Using immunoSEQ multiplex PCR, the repertoire was profiled, and TCRdb retains in-frame clones only, with some absent. Among hundreds of thousands of clones, 80% to 90% were seen once, and the ten largest hold 0.95% to 1.3%.

The sequence was collected from a man aged 30 to 45 who had recovered from COVID-19. This chain joins TRBV2 and TRBJ2-7; possibly TRBD2 for D (6 bases). Sequencing was done on a sample of PBMCs or T cells enriched from blood (not recorded which). The DNA of the CDR3 is TGTGCCAGCACTCGGGAGCCGGGCGAGCAGTACTTC. The encoded protein is CASTREPGEQYF. Full variable domain (rest looked up from reference TRBV2 and TRBJ2-7): EPEVTQTPSHQVTQMGQEVILRCVPISNHLYFYWYRQILGQKVEFLVSFYNNEISEKSEIFDDQFSVERPDGSNFTLKIRSTKLEDSAMYFCASTREPGEQYFGPGTRLTVT.